These 10 T cell receptor beta chains were sequenced from one sample in a study of OX40 agonist ivuxolimab in advanced cancers. The method was immunoSEQ multiplex PCR; TCRdb's version includes in-frame clones alone and lacks a portion of them. The table has about 51,000 clones, about 86% seen once. The source was CD4+ or CD8+ T cells sorted from blood, collected in a trial of the OX40 agonist ivuxolimab. These receptors were taken from an adult with an advanced solid tumor such as melanoma, head and neck, liver or kidney cancer.

Concerning this clone: The junction does not match germline at one end; this may be a read error. This chain uses TRBV28 with TRBJ1-6, with D possibly being TRBD1 (6 bases). From germline, CDR1 is MDHEN and CDR2 SYDVKM. The CDR3 sequence is 12 residues long. The CDR3 is CASSFPTGTKIF. Written as DNA, the CDR3 is TGTGCCAGCAGTTTCCCTACCGGGACAAAAATCTTT.

The V call is TRBV6-5, the J call TRBJ1-6, with D uncertain. The CDR3 runs 13 residues. Germline CDR1 MNHEY, CDR2 SVGAGI. V shed 6 bases and J shed 8 bases, with 11 bases lying between them. The CDR3 loop reads CASRRVLDSPLHF. CDR3 DNA sequence: TGTGCCAGCAGGAGGGTCTTGGATTCACCCCTCCACTTT.

The chain recombines TRBV14 with TRBJ1-3; 7 positions agree with TRBD1. The germline V gene encodes CDR1 SGHDN and CDR2 FVKESK. The CDR3 is 19 amino acids. V dropped 0 bases and J dropped 2; count of bases not matched to a gene: 13. The CDR3 reads CASSQESWTGATTGNTIYF. The CDR3 DNA is TGTGCCAGCAGCCAAGAATCTTGGACAGGAGCAACGACTGGAAACACCATATATTTT.

The chain links TRBV2 to TRBJ1-2, with D unclear. CDR1 and CDR2 from the germline V gene are SNHLY and FYNNEI. Trimming removed 5 bases from V and 7 bases from J, with 14 bases in between. CDR3 length: 13 amino acids. CDR3 DNA: TGTGCCAGCAGTTATGGGCGCGAGGCTGGCTACACCTTC. It specifies CASSYGREAGYTF.

A remark on this clone: The identical CDR3 is also encoded by other nucleotide sequences in the sample. The chain has TRBV6-5 and TRBJ2-7; D assignment may be TRBD1 or TRBD2 (5 bases each). With 3 bases removed from V and 6 bases from J, the gap between germline ends came to 9 bases. The V gene's germline CDR1 is MNHEY and CDR2 SVGAGI. The CDR3 loop spans 12 amino acids. The CDR3 loop is CASSYRGGEQYF. The DNA for the CDR3 is TGTGCCAGCAGTTATCGGGGCGGCGAGCAGTACTTC.

The gene calls are TRBV2 and TRBJ2-7; no firm D call. CDR3 length: 13 residues. CDR1 is SNHLY and CDR2 is FYNNEI in the germline V gene. Trimming shortened V by 5 bases and J by 5 bases, and 13 bases separated the two germline ends. The CDR3 DNA is TGTGCCAGCAGTCTGGGGTTGGGCCACGAGCAGTACTTC. Its protein is CASSLGLGHEQYF.

This clone occurred once. DNA of the CDR3: TGTGCCAGCAGCTTAGGTAGGGGCTCCTACGAGCAGTACTTC. It translates to CASSLGRGSYEQYF. The chain links TRBV13 to TRBJ2-7; a weak D match, TRBD1 (5 bases). Looked up from germline, CDR1 is PRHDT and CDR2 is FYEKMQ (reference sequence). Trimming took off 0 bases at V and 0 bases at J, with 6 bases between the two ends. There are 14 residues in the CDR3.

The V gene is TRBV7-2, the J gene TRBJ2-1; 11 positions match TRBD2. This CDR3 has 14 residues. The trim removed 7 bases at V and 7 bases at J, leaving 6 bases unmatched. The germline V gene encodes CDR1 SGHTA and CDR2 FQGNSA. The CDR3 loop is CASNLAGGRNEQFF. The CDR3 DNA sequence: TGTGCCAGCAACCTAGCGGGGGGCCGAAATGAGCAGTTCTTC.

J is TRBJ2-2 and V is TRBV9; D unresolved. The CDR3 extends over 15 amino acids. With 3 bases removed from V and 3 bases from J, the gap between germline ends came to 12 bases. Germline lookup yields CDR1 SGDLS and CDR2 YYNGEE. CDR3 protein: CASSASGFHTGELFF. The CDR3 nucleotides read TGTGCCAGCAGCGCGTCCGGGTTCCACACCGGGGAGCTGTTTTTT.

This rearrangement joins TRBV6-5 to TRBJ2-2; 8 positions agree with TRBD1. Germline assignment: CDR1 MNHEY and CDR2 SVGAGI. CDR3 length: 15 amino acids. Unmatched junction bases numbered 11, after V lost 10 bases and J lost 4 bases. This CDR3 is CATPGQEVPTGELFF. The CDR3, as DNA: TGTGCCACCCCGGGACAGGAGGTTCCCACCGGGGAGCTGTTTTTT.